The rows below give T cell receptor beta chains drawn from one sample of a study of Graves' ophthalmopathy and Graves' hyperthyroidism. TCRdb processed the multiplex PCR reads anew with MiXCR; each CDR3 protein has one entry. The sample shows over a million distinct CDR3 sequences, 35% to 45% of them seen only once. Sample: peripheral blood or thyroid tissue (not recorded which). The receptor source for this set is an adult man with Graves' hyperthyroidism. Each CDR3 is given with its conserved first and last residue. The order of the fields is J gene, V gene, clone size, CDR3 protein. Expanded clones get a size class; other rows say once, few or many, or leave the size out.

TRBJ2-7 | TRBV30 | . | CAWAGSSYEQYF
TRBJ2-5 | TRBV6-5 | few | CASSQTSGGGLGTQYF
TRBJ2-7 | TRBV25-1 | few | CASRDPARYEQYF
TRBJ1-2 | TRBV15 | . | CATSRDVRGSYGYTF
TRBJ2-7 | TRBV7-3 | . | CASNFGAASYEQYF
TRBJ2-1 | TRBV7-8 | . | CASSKFQGSYNEQFF
TRBJ2-5 | TRBV7-9 | many | CASSPAGGQETQYF
TRBJ2-7 | TRBV10-3 | . | CASSSGQGIREQYF
TRBJ2-2 | TRBV7-2 | many | CASSSPAGGRVDGELFF
TRBJ2-7 | TRBV29-1 | . | CSGDRGGVYEQYF
TRBJ1-5 | TRBV2 | many | CASSLTGTLNQPQHF
TRBJ1-5 | TRBV12-3/TRBV12-4 | . | CASRKNSRQGSNQPQHF
TRBJ2-7 | TRBV20-1 | many | CSASQNMGGSYEQYF
TRBJ1-4 | TRBV27 | . | CASSRGRGAAEKLFF
TRBJ1-1 | TRBV29-1 | many | CSVEGTFGGAEAFF
TRBJ2-2 | TRBV10-3 | . | CAISESLAANTGELFF
TRBJ1-1 | TRBV6-5 | few | CASSSGVVPRTEAFF
TRBJ1-2 | TRBV29-1 | many | CSVGQNGYTF
TRBJ1-3 | TRBV5-1 | many | CASSLSGGASGNTIYF
TRBJ1-5 | TRBV18 | . | CASSRTGESGQPQHF
TRBJ2-7 | TRBV5-8 | few | CASSNRDRGFEQYF
TRBJ2-1 | TRBV9 | . | CASSQDGRAYEQFF
TRBJ2-7 | TRBV6-5 | . | CASSPTGGRYEQYF
TRBJ1-2 | TRBV6-5 | many | CASRTPAGYTF
TRBJ1-2 | TRBV28 | few | CASSLRTVWNGYTF
TRBJ2-7 | TRBV5-1 | many | CASRRTGGFNEQYF
TRBJ1-5 | TRBV10-3 | . | CAISDARGRSYEHF
TRBJ2-7 | TRBV6-2/TRBV6-3 | . | CASKRTGTEIYEQYF
TRBJ2-5 | TRBV29-1 | . | CSVEFGGSETQYF
TRBJ2-5 | TRBV13 | many | CASSFGRQGRETQYF
TRBJ2-5 | TRBV2 | few | CASKGSSGSKETQYF
TRBJ1-2 | TRBV7-9 | . | CASSLGGEGGDYGYTF
TRBJ2-7 | TRBV28 | once | CASSTMGGSSYEQYF
TRBJ2-7 | TRBV14 | . | CASSNLAGMGTYEQYF
TRBJ2-5 | TRBV6-2/TRBV6-3 | many | CASSYPGLETQYF
TRBJ1-2 | TRBV7-2 | . | CASSAGQGLGGYTF
TRBJ2-5 | TRBV19 | many | CASSSPLWDRREETQYF
TRBJ2-5 | TRBV7-3 | . | CASSQSSPGETQYF
TRBJ1-1 | TRBV24-1 | . | CATSDRQGGPFTEAFF
TRBJ1-5 | TRBV12-3/TRBV12-4 | . | CVSRGVLGQPQHF